Listed below are T cell receptor beta chains from one sample, sequenced in a study of blood T cell repertoires in COVID-19. Profiled with immunoSEQ multiplex PCR; TCRdb holds only in-frame clones, not every one. This sample has 85,000 to 120,000 clones; about 80% occur once, and the top ten carry 3.5% to 5.5%. Sequencing was carried out using peripheral blood. All receptors derive from a human donor in a cohort sampled during active COVID-19. Each CDR3 is given with its conserved first and last residue. Fields, in order: D gene, clone size, V gene, J gene, CDR3 DNA, CDR3 protein. A D gene is named only where the DNA matches it firmly. The size of a clone is reported for some rows only, either as once, few or many, or as a class for expanded clones.

>TRBD2|-|TRBV9|TRBJ2-2
TGTGCCAGCAGCATCGGGACTACCGGACGGGGGGGCACCGGGGAGCTGTTTTTT
CASSIGTTGRGGTGELFF
>TRBD1|-|TRBV11-2|TRBJ2-2
TGTGCCAGCAGCTCCCTACAGGGGCACACCGGGGAGCTGTTTTTT
CASSSLQGHTGELFF
>TRBD2|-|TRBV7-2|TRBJ2-7
TGTGCCAGCAGCCCCCCGGCTAGCGGGGGTTCCCCACAGTACTTC
CASSPPASGGSPQYF
>TRBD1|-|TRBV5-1|TRBJ1-1
TGCGCCAGCAGCTGGACAGGGAGAGGGACTGAAGCTTTCTTT
CASSWTGRGTEAFF
>-|-|TRBV7-9|TRBJ2-2
TGTGCCAGCAGCTTTAGTCCTAGCAGGGGCGGGGAGCTGTTTTTT
CASSFSPSRGGELFF
>-|-|TRBV7-2|TRBJ1-5
TGTGCCAGCAGCCAGAACCGGGGAGGCCAGCCCCAGCATTTT
CASSQNRGGQPQHF
>TRBD1|-|TRBV4-1|TRBJ2-7
TGCGCCAGCAGCCTCTGGGCGGGGCAGGGGGCTTACGAGCAGTACTTC
CASSLWAGQGAYEQYF
>-|-|TRBV11-3|TRBJ2-5
TGTGCCAGCAGCTACAACCGGGACACTCAAGAGACCCAGTACTTC
CASSYNRDTQETQYF
>TRBD1|-|TRBV19|TRBJ1-2
TGTGCCAGTACCATCACACACCCAGGGGGCGGCTACACCTTC
CASTITHPGGGYTF
>-|few|TRBV30|TRBJ1-5
TGTGCCTGGAGTGGACAGGCGGTGAGCAATCAGCCCCAGCATTTT
CAWSGQAVSNQPQHF
>-|-|TRBV6-1|TRBJ2-1
TGTGCCAGCAGTGAAGATTCTCACAGGGCGAGCGATGAGCAGTTCTTC
CASSEDSHRASDEQFF
>-|-|TRBV15|TRBJ1-4
TGTGCCACCAGCAGAGATCAGGGTCCTAATGAAAAACTGTTTTTT
CATSRDQGPNEKLFF
>-|few|TRBV21-1|TRBJ1-6
TGTGCCAGCAGCAAAGCGCCAGGGGCTCATTCACCCCTCCACTTT
CASSKAPGAHSPLHF
>TRBD1|-|TRBV4-3|TRBJ1-2
TGCGCCAGCAGCCAAGATGTGACAGGGTGGGACTATGGCTACACCTTC
CASSQDVTGWDYGYTF
>-|-|TRBV19|TRBJ1-4
TGTGCCAGTACCGGCCCGAGACTTAATGAAAAACTGTTTTTT
CASTGPRLNEKLFF
>TRBD1|-|TRBV28|TRBJ2-7
TGTGCCAGCAACCCCGGACAGGGTAACGAGCAGTACTTC
CASNPGQGNEQYF
>-|-|TRBV5-6|TRBJ1-1
TGTGCCAGCAGCTTGGTAACTGACTCGGGAATGAACACTGAAGCTTTCTTT
CASSLVTDSGMNTEAFF
>-|-|TRBV18|TRBJ1-1
TGTGCCAGCTCACCTGGCCCTCACAGGAACACTGAAGCTTTCTTT
CASSPGPHRNTEAFF
>TRBD1|-|TRBV4-1|TRBJ2-7
TGCGCCAGCAGCCAGGCGGGACAGGGATCGTTCACCTACGAGCAGTACTTC
CASSQAGQGSFTYEQYF
>-|few|TRBV19|TRBJ1-5
TGTGCCACTAAGACAGGTCTAAGAGGCAATCAGCCCCAGCATTTT
CATKTGLRGNQPQHF
>-|-|TRBV7-9|TRBJ1-1
TGTGCCAGCAGCCCCGGGGGGGACGAAGCTTTCTTT
CASSPGGDEAFF
>-|-|TRBV28|TRBJ2-7
TGTGCCACCTTGGGGGCTTTCAGAAGCTACGAGCAGTACTTC
CATLGAFRSYEQYF
>-|-|TRBV6-1|TRBJ1-4
TGTGCCAGCAGTGAGGGAGTCACGGGGGAAAAACTGTTTTTT
CASSEGVTGEKLFF
>-|-|TRBV6-1|TRBJ1-2
TGTGCCAGCAGTGAACAGGGGAACTATGGCTACACCTTC
CASSEQGNYGYTF
>TRBD1|few|TRBV11-3|TRBJ2-5
TGTGCCAGCAGCTTGGGGGCCAGGGGGCAGGAGACCCAGTACTTC
CASSLGARGQETQYF
>-|-|TRBV6-2/TRBV6-3|TRBJ2-7
TGTGCCAGCAGTTATTCGGCTAGCTTCGACGAGCAGTACTTC
CASSYSASFDEQYF
>TRBD1|-|TRBV11-1|TRBJ2-5
TGTGCCAGCAGCGACAACAGGGGGCTAGGAGAGACCCAGTACTTC
CASSDNRGLGETQYF
>TRBD1|-|TRBV6-5|TRBJ2-7
TGTGCCAGCAGTTGGCAGGGGGCGGGCGAGCAGTACTTC
CASSWQGAGEQYF
>TRBD2|-|TRBV2|TRBJ2-1
TGTGCCAGCAGTGTACTAGCGGGGGGGCCCCATGAGCAGTTCTTC
CASSVLAGGPHEQFF
>-|-|TRBV9|TRBJ1-2
TGTGCCAGCAGCCCAGAACCGGGACTCAAAAACTATGGCTACACCTTC
CASSPEPGLKNYGYTF
>-|-|TRBV10-3|TRBJ2-5
TGTGCCATCGGCCCGGGATCACAAGAGACCCAGTACTTC
CAIGPGSQETQYF
>TRBD1|-|TRBV28|TRBJ2-3
TGTGCCAGCAGTACAGGGGCAGATACGCAGTATTTT
CASSTGADTQYF
>TRBD1|-|TRBV7-9|TRBJ1-4
TGTGCCAGCAGCCCTACCTTGACAGGGGCCGAAAAACTGTTTTTT
CASSPTLTGAEKLFF
>TRBD1|-|TRBV25-1|TRBJ2-3
TGTGCCAGCAGCCGCACCACCGGGACAGCTAGCACAGATACGCAGTATTTT
CASSRTTGTASTDTQYF
>-|-|TRBV30|TRBJ1-2
TGTGCCTGGAGTAGCGGGCAGGGAGGCTACACCTTC
CAWSSGQGGYTF
>-|-|TRBV18|TRBJ2-2
TGTGCCAGCTCGCGTCTCGGACAAAATAGCGGGGAGCTGTTTTTT
CASSRLGQNSGELFF
>TRBD2|once|TRBV5-1|TRBJ2-5
TGCGCCAGCAGCTCAGCAGGTGGTCGGCGGGGGGGCGGAGAGACCCAGTACTTC
CASSSAGGRRGGGETQYF
>-|-|TRBV9|TRBJ2-2
TGTGCCAGCAGCGCCCCCCGAGGAGGGGCGAACACCGGGGAGCTGTTTTTT
CASSAPRGGANTGELFF
>-|-|TRBV28|TRBJ1-3
TGTGCCAGCAGTACTGGGGCAGGGATAGGCTCTGGAAACACCATATATTTT
CASSTGAGIGSGNTIYF
>-|-|TRBV5-1|TRBJ1-1
TGCGCCAGCAGTTCAGGTCGGGGGATGAACACTGAAGCTTTCTTT
CASSSGRGMNTEAFF
>TRBD2|-|TRBV18|TRBJ2-3
TGTGCCAGCTCAAGAGTTGGCCTAGCGGGGGGGCGTGGAGATACGCAGTATTTT
CASSRVGLAGGRGDTQYF
>TRBD2|-|TRBV9|TRBJ2-5
TGTGCCAGCAGCATAGCGGGGGGGCCATGGGAGACCCAGTACTTC
CASSIAGGPWETQYF
>-|-|TRBV2|TRBJ2-7
TGTGCCAGCAAGGGGCAGGGAACATCGGGCGAGCAGTACTTC
CASKGQGTSGEQYF
>-|-|TRBV2|TRBJ1-5
TGTGCCAGCAGCTCCGACGGCGGGGGAGGACAGCCCCAGCATTTT
CASSSDGGGGQPQHF
>TRBD2|-|TRBV11-3|TRBJ2-2
TGTGCCAGCAGCTTAGGCGGGGGGGCCTCCGGGGAGCTGTTTTTT
CASSLGGGASGELFF
>TRBD1|-|TRBV5-8|TRBJ1-6
TGTGCCACCCCCGTGGGACAGCCTAATTCACCCCTCCACTTT
CATPVGQPNSPLHF
>TRBD1|-|TRBV28|TRBJ2-2
TGTGCCAGCAAACCAGGGGGCCACGGGGAGCTGTTTTTT
CASKPGGHGELFF
>-|-|TRBV5-4|TRBJ2-1
TGTGCCAGCAGTCTTGCGAGGGTGGGCTCCTACAATGAGCAGTTCTTC
CASSLARVGSYNEQFF
>-|-|TRBV6-5|TRBJ2-7
TGTGCCAGCAGTTACTCGGGTGGTCAGGTATCCTACGAGCAGTACTTC
CASSYSGGQVSYEQYF
>-|-|TRBV5-4|TRBJ2-3
TGTGCCAGCAGCAGTAAGCTTGAGGGTACAGATACGCAGTATTTT
CASSSKLEGTDTQYF
>TRBD2|-|TRBV4-3|TRBJ2-1
TGCGCCAGCAGCCAAGCTCGAGCGGGGGGCTACAATGAGCAGTTCTTC
CASSQARAGGYNEQFF
>-|-|TRBV28|TRBJ1-2
TGTGCCAGCAGTTTACTGGCGGGGGGCTATAACTATGGCTACACCTTC
CASSLLAGGYNYGYTF
>-|-|TRBV9|TRBJ2-3
TGTGCCAGCAGCCCCCCGTGGAGCCCCTCTAGCACAGATACGCAGTATTTT
CASSPPWSPSSTDTQYF
>-|-|TRBV5-1|TRBJ2-3
TGCGCCAGCAGCTCCGGTATAGCAGGCACAGATACGCAGTATTTT
CASSSGIAGTDTQYF